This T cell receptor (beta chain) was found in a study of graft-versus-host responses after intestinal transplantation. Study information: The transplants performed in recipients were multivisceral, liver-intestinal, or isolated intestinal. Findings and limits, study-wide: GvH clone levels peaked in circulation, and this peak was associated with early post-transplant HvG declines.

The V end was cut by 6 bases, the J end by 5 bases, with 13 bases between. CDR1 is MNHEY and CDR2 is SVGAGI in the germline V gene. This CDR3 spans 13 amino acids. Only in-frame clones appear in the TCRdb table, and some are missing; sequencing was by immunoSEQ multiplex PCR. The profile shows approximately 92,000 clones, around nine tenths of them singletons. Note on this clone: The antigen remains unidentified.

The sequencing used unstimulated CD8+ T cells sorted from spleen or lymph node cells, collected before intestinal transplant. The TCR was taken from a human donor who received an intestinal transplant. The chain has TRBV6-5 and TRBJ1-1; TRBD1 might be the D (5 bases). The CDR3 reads CASSPWWGTEAFF. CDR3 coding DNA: TGTGCCAGCAGCCCCTGGTGGGGGACTGAAGCTTTCTTT.